This T cell receptor beta chain comes out of a study of control samples from healthy donors and cancer patients. Germline values: CDR1 MGHRA, CDR2 YSYEKL. This CDR3 is 15 amino acids long. Trimming left V 0 bases short and J 6 bases short, with 11 bases between. The table came from immunoSEQ multiplex PCR; TCRdb's copy has only in-frame clones and leaves some out. The sample includes under 200,000 clones, almost 90% of them seen just once. Sequencing input: blood. The sequence was obtained from a woman younger than 45 in good health. This chain connects TRBV4-1 to TRBJ2-2; D possibly corresponds to TRBD2 (6 bases). CDR3 nucleotide sequence: TGCGCCAGCAGCCAAGATGCGGGGTATTCCGGGGAGCTGTTTTTT. Translation gives CASSQDAGYSGELFF.